This T cell receptor beta chain was captured by sequencing in a study of T cell responses to AZD1222 COVID-19 vaccine. With respect to this clone: The antigen is not known.

Data came from immunoSEQ multiplex PCR; TCRdb stores just in-frame clones and leaves some out. The sample holds some 130,000 clones; under 90% are singletons and the top ten take under 25%. CDR3 length: 13 amino acids. Per germline, CDR1 ENHRY and CDR2 SYGVKD. Trimming pared 7 bases from V and 5 bases from J, leaving 15 bases between. Whole-study results and caveats: The donor group comprised mostly white British people and more females; the analysis possibly underestimated clonal diversity.

This sequence joins TRBV10-3 and TRBJ2-7; tentative D call: TRBD2 (5 bases). The sequence was obtained from an adult in good health. The specimen was peripheral blood, collected on day 0 of AZD1222 vaccination. The CDR3 bases are TGTGCCATCAAGGAGGAGAAACTCCACGAGCAGTACTTC. It translates to CAIKEEKLHEQYF.